The 26 T cell receptor beta chains presented below share a single source sample, sequenced in a study of beta chain features in type 1 diabetes. Reverse transcription of all isolated RNA meant that expressed TCRB transcripts were sequenced. Sequencing used immunoSEQ multiplex PCR; TCRdb keeps in-frame clones, though not all of them. The sample contains about 150,000 clones, about 8.5% of which appear only once. Sequenced input: central memory CD4+ T cells from blood. All receptors derive from a man aged 18 to 29 in good health.

V is TRBV9 and J is TRBJ1-3; no reliable D call. The V gene lost 2 bases and the J gene lost 0 bases, with 3 bases spanning the gap. Germline V gene lookup returns CDR1 SGDLS and CDR2 YYNGEE. The CDR3 sequence is 13 residues long. The CDR3 spells CASSVLSGNTIYF. The CDR3 DNA is TGTGCCAGCAGCGTCCTCTCTGGAAACACCATATATTTT.

This clone came up many times. The chain joins TRBV13 to TRBJ1-1; tentative D call: TRBD1 (5 bases). The CDR3 is 12 residues long. The V and J ends lost 5 bases and 7 bases respectively, with 11 bases between them. The germline V gene encodes CDR1 PRHDT and CDR2 FYEKMQ (reference sequence). The CDR3 DNA sequence: TGTGCCAGCAGCACACTTGACAGTGAAGCTTTCTTT. Protein: CASSTLDSEAFF.

This chain uses TRBV2 with TRBJ2-5; D unresolved. V lost 6 bases and J lost 5, with 13 bases in between. CDR1 and CDR2 (germline): SNHLY, FYNNEI. The CDR3 length is 13 residues. CDR3 region: CASRANSGETQYF. The CDR3 nucleotides read TGTGCCAGCAGAGCGAACTCTGGGGAGACCCAGTACTTC.

The gene calls are TRBV6-6 and TRBJ1-3; D is uncertain. Germline V gene sequence: CDR1 MNHNY, CDR2 SVGAGI (reference sequence). The CDR3 length is 14 residues. Trimming left V 8 bases short and J 0 bases short, with 11 bases between. CDR3 sequence (DNA): TGTGCCAGCTACCCAGGTAGCTCTGGAAACACCATATATTTT. Its protein is CASYPGSSGNTIYF.

V and J are TRBV5-4 and TRBJ2-3, with TRBD2 matching over 10 bases. The trim removed 1 base at V and 2 bases at J, leaving 4 bases unmatched. CDR1 is SGHNT and CDR2 is YYREEE in the germline V gene (reference sequence). This CDR3 has 16 amino acids. Here the CDR3 DNA reads TGTGCCAGCAGCTTGCCAACTAGCGGGACCACAGATACGCAGTATTTT. Translation: CASSLPTSGTTDTQYF.

V is TRBV7-2 and J is TRBJ2-1, with 12 bases identical to TRBD2. The CDR3 is 14 amino acids. V dropped 5 bases and J dropped 7; count of bases not matched to a gene: 3. The germline V gene encodes CDR1 SGHTA and CDR2 FQGNSA. Written as DNA, the CDR3 is TGTGCCAGCAGCCCAGGACTAGCGGGAAATGAGCAGTTCTTC. It specifies CASSPGLAGNEQFF.

This clone was seen more than once but under ten times. The V and J genes are TRBV9 and TRBJ2-5; TRBD1 aligns across 8 bases. The end of the DNA aligns better with TRBJ2-7, so the J call may be wrong. The germline V gene encodes CDR1 SGDLS and CDR2 YYNGEE. The CDR3 consists of 14 residues. The CDR3 coding sequence is TGTGCCAGCAGCGTCCGGGACAGGACCTACGAGCAGTACTTC. Amino acid sequence: CASSVRDRTYEQYF.

This clone turned up a few times. The CDR3 region has the DNA TGTGCCAGCAGATCCGGGTTGGTAGCTTTCTTT. Translated: CASRSGLVAFF. V usage is TRBV7-8 and J usage is TRBJ1-1; no reliable D call. The CDR3 is 11 amino acids. The V gene's germline CDR1 is SGHVS and CDR2 FQNEAQ. Trimming stripped 6 bases from V and 10 bases from J, with 12 bases between.

This clone was detected many times. The chain couples TRBV5-1 to TRBJ2-4, with a tentative D call TRBD1 (6 bases). Germline V gives CDR1 SGHRS, CDR2 YFSETQ. V was shortened by 2 bases and J by 3 bases, with 9 bases between the two germline ends. The CDR3 totals 14 residues. CDR3 in amino acids: CASSFGDIKNIQYF. The CDR3 nucleotides are TGCGCCAGCAGCTTCGGGGACATCAAAAACATTCAGTACTTC.

This clone was detected ten times or more. The rearrangement links TRBV5-1 to TRBJ2-4, with 8 bases identical to TRBD1. In germline, CDR1 is SGHRS, CDR2 YFSETQ. V lost 4 bases to trimming and J lost 8 bases; unmatched junction nucleotides: 2. This CDR3 spans 12 amino acids. CDR3 coding DNA: TGCGCCAGCAGCATACAGGGGGACATTCAGTACTTC. Encoded protein: CASSIQGDIQYF.

To note about this clone: This sample also contains other DNA sequences that code for the same CDR3. The CDR3, as DNA: TGTGCCTGGAGTGTAACAGGGGCTGGGGCCAACGTCCTGACTTTC. This encodes CAWSVTGAGANVLTF. The chain joins TRBV30 to TRBJ2-6, with 7 bases that match TRBD1. Germline V CDR1 and CDR2: GTSNPN, SVGIG (reference sequence). V gave up 0 bases and J gave up 2 bases; unmatched junction bases: 1. CDR3 length: 15 residues.

The chain uses TRBV5-8 and TRBJ1-1; weak D call: TRBD1 (5 bases). The CDR3 runs 14 residues. Trimming removed 7 bases from V and 1 base from J, with 14 bases in between. Germline V gene data show CDR1 as SGHTS and CDR2 as YDEGEE. CDR3 protein: CASDTWGGNTEAFF. The CDR3 DNA sequence: TGTGCCAGCGACACTTGGGGGGGGAACACTGAAGCTTTCTTT.

This clone has ten or more counts. The chain has TRBV30 and TRBJ2-7; 10 bases line up with TRBD1. The trim removed 7 bases at V and 6 bases at J, leaving 3 bases unmatched. Germline V gene lookup returns CDR1 GTSNPN and CDR2 SVGIG (reference sequence). There are 11 residues in the CDR3. The CDR3 bases are TGTGCCTCAGACAGGGGGCTCGAGCAGTACTTC. This sequence encodes CASDRGLEQYF.

The rearrangement links TRBV2 to TRBJ1-1; the D is unclear. CDR1 and CDR2 (germline): SNHLY, FYNNEI. The CDR3 contains 13 residues. The germline V and J ends were trimmed by 4 bases and 0 bases, with 6 bases remaining between them. For the CDR3, the DNA is TGTGCCAGCAGTGGAGAAATGAACACTGAAGCTTTCTTT. It codes for CASSGEMNTEAFF.

There are a few counts of this clone. The rearrangement uses TRBV5-1 and TRBJ1-1; D gene uncertain. V lost 4 bases and J lost 5, with 15 bases in between. The CDR3 totals 14 residues. Germline V lookup: CDR1 SGHRS, CDR2 YFSETQ. In nucleotides, the CDR3 is TGCGCCAGCAGCCCTAGCGGGTCTAAAACTGAAGCTTTCTTT. Amino acids: CASSPSGSKTEAFF. The variable domain in full, completed from reference TRBV5-1 and TRBJ1-1, reads KAGVTQTPRYLIKTRGQQVTLSCSPISGHRSVSWYQQTPGQGLQFLFEYFSETQRNKGNFPGRFSGRQFSNSRSEMNVSTLELGDSALYLCASSPSGSKTEAFFGQGTRLTVV.

This clone was detected ten times or more. This chain joins TRBV28 and TRBJ2-3, with 9 bases matching TRBD2. V trimming: 7 bases; J trimming: 4 bases; junction bases outside the gene matches: 9. Germline-derived CDR1 and CDR2 are MDHEN and SYDVKM. This CDR3 is built from 15 residues. CDR3 in amino acids: CASIIAGVGADTQYF. The CDR3 DNA reads as TGTGCCAGCATTATAGCGGGAGTCGGCGCAGATACGCAGTATTTT.

This chain connects TRBV28 to TRBJ2-7; TRBD2 matches 7 bases. With 3 bases clipped from V and 12 bases from J, the junction kept 5 bases outside the gene matches. Per germline, CDR1 MDHEN and CDR2 SYDVKM. The CDR3 consists of 11 residues. In nucleotides, the CDR3 is TGTGCCAGCAGTTTTAAAGCGGGACGGTACTTC. It encodes CASSFKAGRYF.

This clone was observed a few times. This chain joins TRBV7-2 and TRBJ2-1; 8 nucleotides match TRBD1. The germline gives CDR1 SGHTA, CDR2 FQGNSA. The V segment lost 6 bases and the J segment 5 bases; nucleotides outside the gene matches: 6. There are 14 residues in the CDR3. The CDR3 sequence is CASSSDRANNEQFF. The CDR3 DNA reads TGTGCCAGCAGTTCGGACAGGGCTAACAATGAGCAGTTCTTC.

This clone came up many times. The same CDR3 is also encoded by other DNA sequences in this sample. The chain uses TRBV20-1 and TRBJ2-1; D is uncertain. V dropped 6 bases and J dropped 6 bases, with 6 bases sitting between them. This CDR3 comprises 10 residues. Germline V lookup: CDR1 DFQATT, CDR2 SNEGSKA (reference sequence). Written as DNA, the CDR3 is TGCAGTGCCTACTTCAATGAGCAGTTCTTC. Amino acids: CSAYFNEQFF.

The chain has TRBV5-1 and TRBJ2-5; weak D call: TRBD2 (6 bases). The CDR3 extends over 14 amino acids. Germline V CDR1 and CDR2: SGHRS, YFSETQ. V was trimmed by 4 bases and J by 2 bases, leaving 12 bases between them. The CDR3 loop is CASSQRGGQETQYF. CDR3 in DNA: TGCGCCAGCAGCCAGCGTGGGGGGCAAGAGACCCAGTACTTC.

V is TRBV7-9 and J is TRBJ1-1; perhaps TRBD1 as D (6 bases). The CDR3 consists of 13 residues. V was trimmed by 7 bases and J by 4 bases, leaving 13 bases between them. The germline V gene has CDR1 SEHNR and CDR2 FQNEAQ (reference sequence). CDR3 in amino acids: CASKKQGSTEAFF. Written as DNA, the CDR3 is TGTGCCAGCAAAAAACAGGGAAGCACTGAAGCTTTCTTT.

The chain combines TRBV6-1 with TRBJ2-7, with 8 bases that match TRBD1. The CDR3 consists of 13 residues. Germline V CDR1 and CDR2: MNHNS, SASEGT. Trimming removed 10 bases from V and 7 bases from J; junction bases left unmatched: 12. CDR3: CATWTGRLREQYF. The CDR3 DNA reads TGTGCCACCTGGACAGGGCGGTTGAGGGAGCAGTACTTC.

This clone was seen only a few times. The chain combines TRBV2 with TRBJ2-7, with D perhaps TRBD2 (7 bases). With 4 bases removed from V and 6 bases from J, the gap between germline ends came to 19 bases. CDR1 SNHLY and CDR2 FYNNEI come from the germline V gene. CDR3 length: 15 amino acids. This CDR3 reads CASSVSGGGAFEQYF. In DNA form, the CDR3 reads TGTGCCAGCAGTGTATCGGGGGGCGGGGCATTCGAGCAGTACTTC.

This clone was counted a few times. The chain recombines TRBV7-2 with TRBJ2-7, with 12 bases identical to TRBD1. Germline values: CDR1 SGHTA, CDR2 FQGNSA. J gave up 9 bases and V 5 bases, and 8 bases lay outside the gene matches. This CDR3 comprises 14 residues. CDR3 residues: CASSPGTGGPGQYF. The CDR3 bases are TGTGCCAGCAGCCCGGGGACAGGGGGCCCGGGGCAGTACTTC.

A few counts support this clone. The V call is TRBV5-1, the J call TRBJ1-2; TRBD1 matches 9 bases. The CDR3 is 14 residues long. J gave up 4 bases and V 4 bases, and 5 bases lay outside the gene matches. From germline, CDR1 is SGHRS and CDR2 YFSETQ. The CDR3 bases are TGCGCCAGCAGCCCAGTGACAGGGGGCTATGGCTACACCTTC. As protein: CASSPVTGGYGYTF. Full variable domain (remainder filled in from reference TRBV5-1 and TRBJ1-2): KAGVTQTPRYLIKTRGQQVTLSCSPISGHRSVSWYQQTPGQGLQFLFEYFSETQRNKGNFPGRFSGRQFSNSRSEMNVSTLELGDSALYLCASSPVTGGYGYTFGSGTRLTVV.

The J gene is TRBJ2-7, the V gene TRBV5-6; no reliable D call. The CDR3 has 14 residues. V dropped 0 bases and J dropped 6 bases, with 13 bases sitting between them. Per germline, CDR1 SGHDT and CDR2 YYEEEE. The CDR3 region has the DNA TGTGCCAGCAGCTTGGTTTCAGGCCTCGGCGAGCAGTACTTC. Translating it yields CASSLVSGLGEQYF. Filled out from reference TRBV5-6 and TRBJ2-7, the complete variable domain reads DAGVTQSPTHLIKTRGQQVTLRCSPKSGHDTVSWYQQALGQGPQFIFQYYEEEERQRGNFPDRFSGHQFPNYSSELNVNALLLGDSALYLCASSLVSGLGEQYFGPGTRLTVT.